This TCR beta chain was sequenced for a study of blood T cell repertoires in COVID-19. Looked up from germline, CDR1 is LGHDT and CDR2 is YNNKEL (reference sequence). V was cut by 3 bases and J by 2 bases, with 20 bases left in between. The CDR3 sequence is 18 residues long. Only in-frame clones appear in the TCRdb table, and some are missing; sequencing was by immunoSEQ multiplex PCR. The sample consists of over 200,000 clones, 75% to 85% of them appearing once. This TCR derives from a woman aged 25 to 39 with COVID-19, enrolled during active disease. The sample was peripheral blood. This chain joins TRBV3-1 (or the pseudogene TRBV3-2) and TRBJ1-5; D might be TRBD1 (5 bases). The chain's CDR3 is CASSQGWSWVRGNQPQHF. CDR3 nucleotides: TGTGCCAGCAGCCAGGGATGGTCGTGGGTCAGGGGCAATCAGCCCCAGCATTTT.